This T cell receptor (beta chain) came from a study of response to subunit inactivated influenza vaccine. The study, taken as a whole, reports: There was a suggestion from the authors that each seasonal influenza vaccination recruits few new T cells.

TCRdb passed the RT-PCR reads through MiXCR, listing each CDR3 protein once. The sample carries a few hundred thousand distinct CDR3 sequences, roughly 15% recorded once. The CDR3 has 18 amino acids. In germline, CDR1 is LGHDT, CDR2 YNNKEL (reference sequence). The V end lost 3 bases, the J end lost 4 bases, and 21 bases lay between the germline ends. Note on this clonotype: Its antigen is currently unknown.

The specimen comprised PBMCs from blood, sampled less than 13 days after vaccination. The chain recombines TRBV3-1 with TRBJ2-2; possible D gene TRBD1, 6 bases. This TCR was sampled from a man between 45 and 60 years old who received an inactivated influenza vaccine. The chain's CDR3 is CASSHPYRTARGTGELFF. The CDR3 bases are TGTGCCAGCAGCCACCCCTACCGGACAGCCAGGGGCACCGGGGAGCTGTTTTTT.